The 25 T cell receptor beta chains below were found in one sample sequenced in a study of post-analysis software for immune sequencing data. Unique molecular identifiers tagged the TCR beta cDNA libraries. MiXCR, run by TCRdb on the PCR reads, gives a single entry per CDR3 protein. The sample shows more than 500,000 distinct CDR3 sequences, 34% of them seen only once. Study findings and constraints: Patients had higher frequencies than controls of roughly five TRBV segments, including TRBV5-6, TRBV5-1 and TRBV20-1.

What these receptors recognize is not known. The sequenced material came from blood. These receptors all stem from a girl aged 2-17 years with multiple sclerosis.

This chain joins TRBV12-5 and TRBJ2-1; D remains ambiguous. The CDR3 extends over 13 amino acids. The V gene's germline CDR1 is LGHNT and CDR2 FRNRAP. V lost 1 base and J lost 8, with 9 bases in between. The CDR3 region is CASGLGREDEQFF. The CDR3 nucleotides read TGTGCTAGTGGTTTGGGTCGCGAGGATGAGCAGTTCTTC.

This chain uses TRBV12-3 or TRBV12-4 with TRBJ2-2; TRBD2 might be the D (6 bases). The V gene lost 3 bases and the J gene lost 7 bases, with 15 bases spanning the gap. The CDR3 is 15 residues long. The CDR3 nucleotides are TGTGCCAGCAGTTTCGCTAGGCAGGGAGGCGGGGAGCTGTTTTTT. It specifies CASSFARQGGGELFF.

This clonotype was picked up many times. The chain uses TRBV6-5 and TRBJ2-7; 7 bases line up with TRBD1. The germline gives CDR1 MNHEY, CDR2 SVGAGI. Germline trimming cut 6 bases from V and 1 base from J; bases unmatched to any gene: 9. There are 15 residues in the CDR3. This CDR3 reads CASRTTGVGSYEQYF. In DNA, the CDR3 is TGTGCCAGCAGAACTACAGGGGTTGGGTCCTACGAGCAGTACTTC.

V is TRBV14 and J is TRBJ2-3; the match to TRBD1 covers 9 bases. Germline trimming cut 0 bases from V and 2 bases from J; bases unmatched to any gene: 18. Germline V gene data show CDR1 as SGHDN and CDR2 as FVKESK. This CDR3 comprises 21 residues. This chain's CDR3 is CASSQDRGTGYEEYPTDTQYF. Here the CDR3 DNA reads TGTGCCAGCAGCCAAGATCGAGGGACAGGGTATGAGGAGTACCCCACAGATACGCAGTATTTT. The full variable domain, rest sourced from reference TRBV14 and TRBJ2-3, is EAGVTQFPSHSVIEKGQTVTLRCDPISGHDNLYWYRRVMGKEIKFLLHFVKESKQDESGMPNNRFLAERTGGTYSTLKVQPAELEDSGVYFCASSQDRGTGYEEYPTDTQYFGPGTRLTVL.

A few counts support this clonotype. The rearrangement uses TRBV18 and TRBJ1-2; weak D call: TRBD1 (6 bases). Germline assignment: CDR1 KGHSH and CDR2 LQKENI. This CDR3 region has 17 residues. Trimming pared 2 bases from V and 2 bases from J, leaving 18 bases between. CDR3 DNA sequence: TGTGCCAGCTCACCATCTCCAGGGCCGCAGGGGAACTATGGCTACACCTTC. Protein product: CASSPSPGPQGNYGYTF.

Only a few counts were recorded for this clonotype. The J gene is TRBJ2-1, the V gene TRBV4-1, with TRBD2 matching 7 bases. V trimming: 4 bases; J trimming: 8 bases; junction bases outside the gene matches: 5. CDR1 and CDR2 (germline): MGHRA, YSYEKL. The CDR3 totals 13 residues. The CDR3 region has the DNA TGCGCCAGCAGCCCTCTAGCGGACGATGAGCAGTTCTTC. Protein product: CASSPLADDEQFF.

The rearrangement joins TRBV11-2 to TRBJ2-5; TRBD2 matches at 14 bases. The CDR3 is made up of 18 amino acids. Germline assignment: CDR1 SGHAT and CDR2 FQNNGV. V trimming: 2 bases; J trimming: 5 bases; junction bases outside the gene matches: 10. The CDR3 loop is CASSLSEGLAGDLETQYF. The CDR3 DNA reads TGTGCCAGCAGCTTATCTGAGGGACTAGCGGGGGATTTGGAGACCCAGTACTTC.

The J gene is TRBJ2-7, the V gene TRBV29-1; 8 bases are a match to TRBD1. The trim removed 1 base at V and 3 bases at J, leaving 5 bases unmatched. Germline assignment: CDR1 SQVTM and CDR2 ANQGSEA. The CDR3 sequence is 14 residues long. Written as DNA, the CDR3 is TGCAGCGTTGAAGTCAGAGACAGGGGCTACGAGCAGTACTTC. Its translation is CSVEVRDRGYEQYF.

The rearrangement uses TRBV28 and TRBJ2-1; TRBD2 matches 7 bases. The CDR3 sequence is 14 residues long. The germline gives CDR1 MDHEN, CDR2 SYDVKM. J gave up 7 bases and V 3 bases, and 6 bases lay outside the gene matches. The CDR3 DNA reads TGTGCCAGCAGTTTCGGGGGAGGGTGGAATGAGCAGTTCTTC. Translated: CASSFGGGWNEQFF.

As to this clonotype: Since a much larger clone is just one base distant, this may be a read error. CDR3 in amino acids: CASSYRVSQETQFF. The CDR3 nucleotides are TGTGCCAGCAGTTACAGGGTTTCTCAAGAGACCCAGTTCTTC. This chain joins TRBV6-5 and TRBJ2-1, with D hard to call. V gave up 2 bases and J gave up 13 bases, with 18 bases separating them. This CDR3 has 14 amino acids. CDR1 MNHEY and CDR2 SVGAGI come from the germline V gene.

The V call is TRBV2, the J call TRBJ2-5, with D perhaps matching TRBD2 (5 bases). The CDR3 extends over 14 amino acids. CDR1 SNHLY and CDR2 FYNNEI come from the germline V gene. Trimming cost V 2 bases and J 2 bases, with 9 bases left between them. In DNA form, the CDR3 reads TGTGCCAGCAGTGAATCCAGGAGGCAAGAGACCCAGTACTTC. Its protein product is CASSESRRQETQYF.

V usage is TRBV11-2 and J usage is TRBJ2-1; D call uncertain. The CDR3 has 11 amino acids. The germline V and J ends were trimmed by 8 bases and 8 bases, with 10 bases remaining between them. The V gene's germline CDR1 is SGHAT and CDR2 FQNNGV. CDR3 DNA: TGTGCCAGCGGGCGACTGGATGAGCAGTTCTTC. This gives the protein CASGRLDEQFF.

The chain uses TRBV6-2 or TRBV6-3 and TRBJ2-3; no firm D call. The CDR3 sequence is 14 residues long. With 0 bases removed from V and 6 bases from J, the gap between germline ends came to 10 bases. Germline CDR1 and CDR2: MNHEY and SVGEGT. This CDR3 is CASSYSTVGDTQYF. The CDR3 region has the DNA TGTGCCAGCAGTTACTCGACCGTTGGGGATACGCAGTATTTT.

This clonotype was detected a few times. CDR3 protein: CSVDRQGHGYTF. The CDR3 DNA reads as TGCAGCGTTGACAGGCAAGGTCATGGCTACACCTTC. The gene calls are TRBV29-1 and TRBJ1-2; no reliable D call. Trimming took 3 bases from V and 6 from J, leaving 11 bases between them. CDR1 is SQVTM and CDR2 is ANQGSEA in the germline V gene. CDR3 length: 12 residues.

This clonotype appeared many times. J is TRBJ2-1 and V is TRBV29-1; D is perhaps TRBD2 (5 bases). Germline CDR1 is SQVTM and CDR2 is ANQGSEA. The CDR3 covers 13 residues. V was clipped by 5 bases and J by 5 bases, with 13 bases between them. This CDR3 reads CSVSGRVHNEQFF. In DNA form, the CDR3 reads TGCAGCGTTAGCGGAAGAGTCCACAATGAGCAGTTCTTC.

The chain is built from TRBV6-5 and TRBJ2-3; 9 nucleotides match TRBD1. J lost 10 bases, V lost 5 bases, and 4 bases had no gene match. The germline V gene has CDR1 MNHEY and CDR2 SVGAGI. The CDR3 is made up of 12 amino acids. CDR3 nucleotides: TGTGCCAGCAGTATAACAGGGGGCGCGCAGTATTTT. It yields the protein CASSITGGAQYF.

The rearrangement joins TRBV6-5 to TRBJ1-2, with a weak D call TRBD1 (6 bases). The ends were cut back, 7 bases at V and 8 bases at J, with 23 bases in the middle. This CDR3 has 15 residues. The germline V gene has CDR1 MNHEY and CDR2 SVGAGI. CDR3 in amino acids: CASTDPVKTGWGYTF. In DNA, the CDR3 is TGTGCCAGCACCGACCCGGTCAAGACAGGCTGGGGCTACACCTTC.

This clonotype turned up a few times. The rearrangement joins TRBV20-1 to TRBJ2-5; 7 bases fit TRBD2. Trimming cost V 0 bases and J 0 bases; bases outside gene matches: 4. The CDR3 totals 15 residues. Germline CDR1 DFQATT, CDR2 SNEGSKA (reference sequence). The CDR3 here is CSARDPAGYQETQYF. The CDR3 bases are TGCAGTGCTAGAGATCCAGCGGGGTACCAAGAGACCCAGTACTTC.

J is TRBJ1-6 and V is TRBV4-1; D perhaps matches TRBD1 (5 bases). The V end lost 4 bases, the J end lost 13 bases, and 17 bases lay between the germline ends. The CDR3 is 14 residues long. Per germline, CDR1 MGHRA and CDR2 YSYEKL. The CDR3 DNA follows: TGCGCCAGCAGCCGGGCGGGGGAGTTGGTTCCCCTCCACTTT. This encodes CASSRAGELVPLHF.

There are a few counts of this clonotype. The chain combines TRBV3-1 with TRBJ2-4, with a tentative D call TRBD1 (7 bases). Trimming took 0 bases from V and 1 from J, leaving 16 bases between them. The germline V gene has CDR1 LGHDT and CDR2 YNNKEL (reference sequence). The CDR3 extends over 18 amino acids. The CDR3 bases are TGTGCCAGCAGCCAAGATTGGAGGGGGCGCATGGCCAAAAACATTCAGTACTTC. The encoded protein is CASSQDWRGRMAKNIQYF.

A note on this clonotype: The CDR3 does not end in the conserved phenylalanine or tryptophan, so this is likely a read error. The chain is built from TRBV5-5 and TRBJ2-7, with TRBD1 identical over 10 bases. The CDR3 sequence is 14 residues long. J gave up 4 bases and V 0 bases, and 1 base lay outside the gene matches. Germline V CDR1 and CDR2: SGHKS, YYEKEE (reference sequence). The CDR3 nucleotides are TGTGCCAGCAGCTTGGGGGACAGGGGTTACGAGCAGTACTGC. Translated: CASSLGDRGYEQYC.

The chain has TRBV20-1 and TRBJ1-1; D is perhaps TRBD1 (5 bases). CDR1 and CDR2 (germline): DFQATT, SNEGSKA (reference sequence). The germline V and J ends were trimmed by 1 base and 3 bases, with 15 bases remaining between them. CDR3 length: 15 residues. CDR3 residues: CSARVSLPGHTEAFF. In DNA, the CDR3 is TGCAGTGCTAGAGTTTCCCTCCCGGGGCACACTGAAGCTTTCTTT.

This chain links TRBV7-9 with TRBJ2-1; D unresolved. The CDR3 sequence is 10 residues long. Per the germline V gene, CDR1 is SEHNR and CDR2 is FQNEAQ (reference sequence). The germline V and J ends were trimmed by 3 bases and 10 bases, with 4 bases remaining between them. Here the CDR3 DNA reads TGTGCCAGCAGCTTGCAGGAGCAGTTCTTC. Its protein is CASSLQEQFF.

The chain couples TRBV20-1 to TRBJ2-7; D is possibly TRBD1 (6 bases). The CDR3 is 14 residues long. With 2 bases removed from V and 4 bases from J, the gap between germline ends came to 15 bases. Germline CDR1 DFQATT, CDR2 SNEGSKA (reference sequence). Here the CDR3 DNA reads TGCAGTGCTAGATCCCCAGGGGTTTGGTACGAGCAGTACTTC. Translating it yields CSARSPGVWYEQYF.

The gene calls are TRBV3-1 and TRBJ1-2; a weak D match, TRBD1 (5 bases). Germline values: CDR1 LGHDT, CDR2 YNNKEL (reference sequence). The V end was cut by 3 bases, the J end by 8 bases, with 19 bases between. The CDR3 has 15 residues. CDR3 DNA: TGTGCCAGCAGCCACGATCTTGCCAGGGCGTCAGGCTACACCTTC. As protein: CASSHDLARASGYTF.